The TCR beta chain described here comes from a study of a mutant IDH1 vaccine in newly diagnosed glioma. Study-wide context: Either 4-6 weeks after radiotherapy alone or alongside temozolomide, vaccination was begun.

Sequenced by immunoSEQ multiplex PCR; TCRdb stores in-frame clones only, minus some. This sample carries roughly 40,000 clones, 80% to 95% of them seen once, and the ten largest clones take roughly 2.6%. For this clone: Its antigen remains unknown.

Germline CDR1 is MNHNS and CDR2 is SASEGT. Trimming took off 0 bases at V and 7 bases at J, with 13 bases between the two ends. The length of the CDR3 is 14 residues. Time point here: week 5, during vaccination. Every single dose of the vaccine, 300 ug of mutant IDH1 20-mer peptide, came with topical imiquimod. The study enrolled donors with new WHO grade 3 or 4 IDH1-mutant, ATRX-lost astrocytomas. The chain carries TRBV6-1 and TRBJ2-7, with D possibly matching TRBD1 (6 bases). The origin of this receptor is a man aged 50 or older with glioma. Sequences were derived from PBMCs, sampled from a glioma patient whose treatment included an IDH1 peptide vaccine. As DNA, the CDR3 is TGTGCCAGCAGTGAAGCGCAGTCCAGGGGAGAGCAGTACTTC. Translated: CASSEAQSRGEQYF.